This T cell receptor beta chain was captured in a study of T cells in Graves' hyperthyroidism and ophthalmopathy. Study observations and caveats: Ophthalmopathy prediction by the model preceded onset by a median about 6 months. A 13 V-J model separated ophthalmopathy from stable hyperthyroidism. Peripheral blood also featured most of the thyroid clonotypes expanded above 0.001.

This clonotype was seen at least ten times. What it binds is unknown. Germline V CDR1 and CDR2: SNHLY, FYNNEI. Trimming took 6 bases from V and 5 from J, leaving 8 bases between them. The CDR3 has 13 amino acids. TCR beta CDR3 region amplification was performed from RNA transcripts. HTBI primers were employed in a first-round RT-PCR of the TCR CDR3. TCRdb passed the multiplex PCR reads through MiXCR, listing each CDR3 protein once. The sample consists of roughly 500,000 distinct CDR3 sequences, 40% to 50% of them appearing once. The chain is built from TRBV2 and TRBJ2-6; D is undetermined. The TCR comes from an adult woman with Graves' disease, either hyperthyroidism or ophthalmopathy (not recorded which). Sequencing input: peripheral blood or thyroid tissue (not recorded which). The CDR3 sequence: CASRSWRANVLTF. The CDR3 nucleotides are TGTGCCAGCAGGAGTTGGAGGGCCAACGTCCTGACTTTC. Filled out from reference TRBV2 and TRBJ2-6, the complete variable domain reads EPEVTQTPSHQVTQMGQEVILRCVPISNHLYFYWYRQILGQKVEFLVSFYNNEISEKSEIFDDQFSVERPDGSNFTLKIRSTKLEDSAMYFCASRSWRANVLTFGAGSRLTVL.